This is a list of T cell receptor beta chains from one sample in a study of cytomegalovirus exposure and HLA in healthy donors. Libraries were prepared by immunoSEQ multiplex PCR; TCRdb keeps only in-frame clonotypes and omits some of them. Of approximately 150,000 clones detected, 50% to 75% appear once; the ten largest clones hold roughly 7%. The sample taken for sequencing was PBMCs. The receptor source for this set is a woman in her sixties or seventies in good health and CMV-seropositive. Both conserved end residues are part of each CDR3. D genes are given only for firm matches. A clone size is listed for some rows: how often the clone was seen (once, few, many), or a class if it is expanded.

d_call,clone_size,v_call,j_call,cdr3_length,cdr3_nt,cdr3_aa
TRBD2,few,TRBV4-3,TRBJ2-7,17,TGCGCCAGCAGTCAGGGGACTAGCGGGAGGCCCGGGTACGAGCAGTACTTC,CASSQGTSGRPGYEQYF
TRBD2,once,TRBV5-1,TRBJ2-5,14,TGCGCCAGCAGACTAGGACTAGCCCAAGAGACCCAGTACTTC,CASRLGLAQETQYF
-,-,TRBV4-3,TRBJ1-2,17,TGCGCCAGCAGCCAAGATGCGTGGCAGGGGTCTAACTATGGCTACACCTTC,CASSQDAWQGSNYGYTF
TRBD1,-,TRBV9,TRBJ2-7,14,TGTGCCAGCAGCACCGGACAGGGATCTTACGAGCAGTACTTC,CASSTGQGSYEQYF
TRBD1,-,TRBV4-3,TRBJ1-4,15,TGCGCCAGCAGCCGCCAGGGGGCGGGGTCCGAAAAACTGTTTTTT,CASSRQGAGSEKLFF
-,-,TRBV7-6,TRBJ2-3,18,TGTGCCAGCAGCTTAGTGAAGGGTAGCGGCACCAGCACAGATACGCAGTATTTT,CASSLVKGSGTSTDTQYF
TRBD2,once,TRBV19,TRBJ2-7,16,TGTGCCAGTAGTATGACCGGGACTAGTGTGCTCTACGAGCAGTACTTC,CASSMTGTSVLYEQYF
-,once,TRBV7-6,TRBJ1-5,13,TGTGCCAGCAGCTTGGGCACCTCTGAGCCCCAGCATTTT,CASSLGTSEPQHF
-,-,TRBV30,TRBJ2-1,12,TGTGCCTGGAGCCGGGTATACAATGAGCAGTTCTTC,CAWSRVYNEQFF
-,-,TRBV7-2,TRBJ2-1,13,TGTGCCAGCAGCTATACAGGGTACAATGAGCAGTTCTTC,CASSYTGYNEQFF
-,-,TRBV7-6,TRBJ2-2,14,TGTGCCAGCAGCTTTATTAGGAACACCGGGGAGCTGTTTTTT,CASSFIRNTGELFF
-,-,TRBV7-2,TRBJ1-2,16,TGTGCCAGCAGCTTAGCGTCAGGGAACTATGGGTATGGCTACACCTTC,CASSLASGNYGYGYTF
-,-,TRBV28,TRBJ1-1,19,TGTGCCAGCAGTCCCACAAAGGGCAGGCGCCTCTACCGGGGCACTGAAGCTTTCTTT,CASSPTKGRRLYRGTEAFF
-,-,TRBV4-1,TRBJ1-1,14,TGCGCCAGCAGCCAAGAAACAGTTTACACTGAAGCTTTCTTT,CASSQETVYTEAFF
-,few,TRBV6-6,TRBJ1-4,11,TGTGCCAGCAGGGAGGAAAATGGGCTGTTTTTT,CASREENGLFF
-,many,TRBV5-4,TRBJ2-1,15,TGTGCCAGCAGCTTGTGGAGCACCTCCTACAATGAGCAGTTCTTC,CASSLWSTSYNEQFF
TRBD2,-,TRBV7-3,TRBJ2-3,16,TGTGCCAGCAGCTTATTGGTAGCGGGAGGAACAGATACGCAGTATTTT,CASSLLVAGGTDTQYF